The 32 T cell receptor beta chains reported below all come from one sample, sequenced in a study of cytomegalovirus exposure and HLA in healthy donors (dated by TCRdb to about 2017). The method behind the library was the immunoSEQ multiplex PCR assay. For the multiplex PCR, a mixture combining 60 forward primers for TCR Vbeta segments and 13 reverse primers for TCR Jbeta segments was used. In its TCRdb copy, this immuneACCESS table keeps in-frame sequences only and misses some clones. Where compared with another copy, unresolved V genes explain less than half of these, and the others have no known cause. Present in this sample are approximately 140,000 clones, about three quarters of which were seen just once. The ten biggest clones cover 2.6% of the sample. Sample: PBMCs. All receptors come from a woman aged 60-70 years in good health and CMV-seropositive.

This chain connects TRBV29-1 to TRBJ1-1, with D possibly TRBD1 on 5 matching bases. In germline, CDR1 is SQVTM, CDR2 ANQGSEA. V was trimmed by 4 bases and J by 1 base, leaving 13 bases between them. This CDR3 comprises 14 residues. Here the CDR3 DNA reads TGCAGCGTTGTTATCTCGACAGCGAACACTGAAGCTTTCTTT. It codes for CSVVISTANTEAFF.

This clone was recorded a few times. The rearrangement links TRBV27 to TRBJ1-4, with D unclear. V was shortened by 4 bases and J by 3 bases, with 6 bases between the two germline ends. Germline CDR1 MNHEY, CDR2 SMNVEV (reference sequence). The CDR3 loop spans 13 amino acids. CDR3 amino acids: CASSSYPNEKLFF. DNA for the CDR3: TGTGCCAGCAGTTCGTATCCTAATGAAAAACTGTTTTTT.

The rearrangement joins TRBV27 to TRBJ2-1; 8 positions match TRBD1. The CDR3 runs to 15 residues. Germline values: CDR1 MNHEY, CDR2 SMNVEV (reference sequence). V was clipped by 6 bases and J by 6 bases; unmatched bases: 10. The CDR3 reads CASSSPGTGTNEQFF. The DNA for the CDR3 is TGTGCCAGCAGCTCCCCAGGGACAGGCACCAATGAGCAGTTCTTC.

This clone was counted between two and nine times. DNA of the CDR3: TGTGCCAGCAGTGAGTACAGGGGGAACGAGCAGTACTTC. Its translation is CASSEYRGNEQYF. The chain joins TRBV6-1 to TRBJ2-7; 8 positions agree with TRBD1. V shed 3 bases and J 5 bases; nucleotides not matched to a gene: 3. The germline V gene has CDR1 MNHNS and CDR2 SASEGT. The CDR3 loop spans 13 amino acids.

V usage is TRBV6-1 and J usage is TRBJ2-2, with 12 bases that match TRBD1. From germline, CDR1 is MNHNS and CDR2 SASEGT. CDR3 length: 15 residues. J was trimmed by 3 bases and V by 6 bases; bases with no gene match: 2. As DNA, the CDR3 is TGTGCCAGCAGGGGGACAGGGGGCTACACCGGGGAGCTGTTTTTT. Protein: CASRGTGGYTGELFF.

The chain couples TRBV11-2 to TRBJ1-2; D gene uncertain. CDR3 length: 13 amino acids. From germline, CDR1 is SGHAT and CDR2 FQNNGV. Deletions cut 5 bases from V and 0 bases from J, with 7 bases between. The CDR3 coding sequence is TGTGCCAGCAGCACCGGGGCTAACTATGGCTACACCTTC. As protein: CASSTGANYGYTF.

V and J are TRBV19 and TRBJ1-4; a possible D gene is TRBD1 (5 bases). V was clipped by 2 bases and J by 5 bases, with 12 bases between them. Germline V CDR1 and CDR2: LNHDA, SQIVND (reference sequence). The CDR3 totals 15 residues. The CDR3 sequence: CASSIKGQVNEKLFF. The CDR3 region has the DNA TGTGCCAGTAGTATAAAGGGGCAGGTCAATGAAAAACTGTTTTTT.

The chain links TRBV5-4 to TRBJ1-6; D might be TRBD1 (6 bases). The V gene lost 3 bases and the J gene lost 5 bases, with 9 bases spanning the gap. The CDR3 is made up of 14 amino acids. The germline gives CDR1 SGHNT, CDR2 YYREEE (reference sequence). Here the CDR3 reads CASSWTENNSPLHF. The CDR3 DNA is TGTGCCAGCAGCTGGACAGAAAATAATTCACCCCTCCACTTT.

CDR3 loop: CASIGEGLYEQYF. The DNA of the CDR3 is TGTGCCAGCATAGGAGAGGGTTTGTACGAGCAGTACTTC. V and J are TRBV6-1 and TRBJ2-5; a weak D match, TRBD2 (5 bases). The end of the DNA aligns better with TRBJ2-7, so the J call may be wrong. Germline-derived CDR1 and CDR2 are MNHNS and SASEGT. The CDR3 spans 13 residues.

The rearrangement links TRBV2 to TRBJ1-4; TRBD1 is a possible D gene (5 bases). This CDR3 contains 15 residues. Trimming took off 2 bases at V and 8 bases at J, with 15 bases between the two ends. The germline V gene has CDR1 SNHLY and CDR2 FYNNEI. The CDR3 sequence is CASSEFGGVREKLFF. CDR3 in DNA: TGTGCCAGCAGTGAATTCGGGGGGGTTAGGGAAAAACTGTTTTTT. The variable domain in full, completed from reference TRBV2 and TRBJ1-4, reads EPEVTQTPSHQVTQMGQEVILRCVPISNHLYFYWYRQILGQKVEFLVSFYNNEISEKSEIFDDQFSVERPDGSNFTLKIRSTKLEDSAMYFCASSEFGGVREKLFFGSGTQLSVL.

This chain joins TRBV5-8 and TRBJ1-5; 8 bases match TRBD1. The CDR3 runs 15 residues. The germline CDR1 and CDR2 sequences are SGHTS and YDEGEE. V dropped 4 bases and J dropped 0; count of bases not matched to a gene: 3. CDR3 in amino acids: CASSRTGNSNQPQHF. In DNA form, the CDR3 reads TGTGCCAGCAGCAGGACAGGGAATAGCAATCAGCCCCAGCATTTT.

V gene TRBV9 combines with J gene TRBJ2-7; D ambiguous. CDR3 length: 13 residues. Germline loops: CDR1 SGDLS, CDR2 YYNGEE. Deletions cut 4 bases from V and 6 bases from J, with 14 bases between. CDR3 bases: TGTGCCAGCAGCCCACTGACAACGAGCGAGCAGTACTTC. This sequence encodes CASSPLTTSEQYF.

This chain links TRBV7-9 with TRBJ1-4; perhaps TRBD1 as D (5 bases). CDR3 length: 16 amino acids. Germline V gives CDR1 SEHNR, CDR2 FQNEAQ (reference sequence). The V and J ends lost 4 bases and 4 bases respectively, with 16 bases between them. DNA for the CDR3: TGTGCCAGCAGCTCCCCGAGCGGGACCGGTAATGAAAAACTGTTTTTT. Its protein product is CASSSPSGTGNEKLFF.

V gene TRBV6-6 combines with J gene TRBJ2-5; 9 nucleotides agree with TRBD2. The CDR3 runs 15 residues. Looked up from germline, CDR1 is MNHNY and CDR2 is SVGAGI (reference sequence). V shed 5 bases and J 5 bases; nucleotides not matched to a gene: 9. Here the CDR3 DNA reads TGTGCCAGCAGTCGAGGGGCGGGGGGGCGGGAGACCCAGTACTTC. Residues: CASSRGAGGRETQYF.

The chain is built from TRBV19 and TRBJ1-5; 7 nucleotides agree with TRBD1. J gave up 4 bases and V 4 bases, and 4 bases lay outside the gene matches. Germline CDR1 and CDR2: LNHDA and SQIVND (reference sequence). The CDR3 has 14 amino acids. The DNA of the CDR3 is TGTGCCAGTAGTACTGGGACAGTAAATCAGCCCCAGCATTTT. Residues: CASSTGTVNQPQHF.

The gene calls are TRBV15 and TRBJ1-2, with D possibly being TRBD1 (6 bases). V gave up 3 bases and J gave up 7 bases, with 24 bases separating them. CDR1 and CDR2 (germline): LNHNV, YYDKDF (reference sequence). The CDR3 is made up of 17 amino acids. The CDR3 spells CATSSPQGREQAGGYTF. CDR3 nucleotide sequence: TGTGCCACCAGCAGCCCCCAGGGGAGGGAACAAGCAGGTGGCTACACCTTC.

The V gene is TRBV7-9, the J gene TRBJ1-6, with 10 nucleotides matching TRBD1. The J segment lost 8 bases and the V segment lost 4 bases, leaving 8 bases of the junction unmatched. This CDR3 has 16 amino acids. Germline CDR1 is SEHNR and CDR2 is FQNEAQ (reference sequence). The CDR3: CASSSAGGTGDSPLHF. In DNA form, the CDR3 reads TGTGCCAGCAGCTCGGCTGGGGGGACAGGGGATTCACCCCTCCACTTT.

This chain links TRBV21-1 with TRBJ2-1; TRBD1, the table's D call, was not compared with the DNA. TRBV21-1 is a known pseudogene. The CDR3 consists of 11 residues. The CDR3 DNA is TGTGCCACCGAAGGCCGGGACAGGCGATTCTTC. This codes for CATEGRDRRFF.

The V gene is TRBV6-5, the J gene TRBJ2-1, with 10 bases fitting TRBD2. The V gene's germline CDR1 is MNHEY and CDR2 SVGAGI. The CDR3 covers 16 residues. Germline trimming cut 0 bases from V and 5 bases from J; bases unmatched to any gene: 4. CDR3 coding DNA: TGTGCCAGCAGTTACTCGGTAGCGGGGGGTAACAATGAGCAGTTCTTC. Translation: CASSYSVAGGNNEQFF.

This rearrangement joins TRBV5-1 to TRBJ2-1; 12 bases fit TRBD2. Germline-derived CDR1 and CDR2 are SGHRS and YFSETQ. V shed 4 bases and J 4 bases; nucleotides not matched to a gene: 6. The CDR3 has 16 amino acids. CDR3 bases: TGCGCCAGCAGCGAGACTAGCGGGGGCGCTTACAATGAGCAGTTCTTC. Residues: CASSETSGGAYNEQFF.

The chain employs TRBV18 and TRBJ2-2; 8 nucleotides line up with TRBD1. Per the germline V gene, CDR1 is KGHSH and CDR2 is LQKENI. Germline trimming cut 2 bases from V and 0 bases from J; bases unmatched to any gene: 5. The CDR3 covers 17 residues. The CDR3 sequence: CASSPEPGQANTGELFF. The DNA of the CDR3 is TGTGCCAGCTCACCAGAACCGGGACAGGCGAACACCGGGGAGCTGTTTTTT.

This chain connects TRBV9 to TRBJ1-6; D not certain. This CDR3 is built from 15 residues. Trimming stripped 0 bases from V and 10 bases from J, with 14 bases between. In germline, CDR1 is SGDLS, CDR2 YYNGEE. The CDR3 DNA is TGTGCCAGCAGCGTAGAGGTGGGCCGAGGGTCACCCCTCCACTTT. It specifies CASSVEVGRGSPLHF.

J is TRBJ1-2 and V is TRBV20-1, with TRBD1 identical over 8 bases. CDR1 and CDR2 from the germline V gene are DFQATT and SNEGSKA (reference sequence). With V trimmed by 5 bases and J by 6 bases, 2 bases remained unmatched. This CDR3 has 11 residues. The CDR3 protein is CSAWGQDGYTF. CDR3 sequence (DNA): TGCAGTGCTTGGGGACAGGATGGCTACACCTTC.

The CDR3: CARTGGSNQPQHF. Here the CDR3 DNA reads TGTGCCAGAACAGGGGGAAGCAATCAGCCCCAGCATTTT. The J gene is TRBJ1-5, the V gene TRBV6-5; 8 positions agree with TRBD1. Germline V gene lookup returns CDR1 MNHEY and CDR2 SVGAGI. V shed 9 bases, J shed 1 base, and the junction held 2 bases outside the gene matches. CDR3 size: 13 residues.

This clone was recorded a few times. The J gene is TRBJ2-1, the V gene TRBV7-7; 7 positions match TRBD2. V gave up 1 base and J gave up 4 bases; unmatched junction bases: 4. Germline lookup yields CDR1 SSHAT and CDR2 FNYEAQ (reference sequence). The CDR3 runs 15 residues. CDR3 DNA: TGTGCCAGCAGCTTAGGCCCTAGCGGTTACAATGAGCAGTTCTTC. Protein product: CASSLGPSGYNEQFF. The variable domain in full, with the rest retrieved from reference TRBV7-7 and TRBJ2-1, is GAGVSQSPRYKVTKRGQDVTLRCDPISSHATLYWYQQALGQGPEFLTYFNYEAQPDKSGLPSDRFSAERPEGSISTLTIQRTEQRDSAMYRCASSLGPSGYNEQFFGPGTRLTVL.

The chain employs TRBV7-8 and TRBJ2-3; tentatively, D is TRBD1 (6 bases). Trimming took off 3 bases at V and 5 bases at J, with 15 bases between the two ends. CDR1 is SGHVS and CDR2 is FQNEAQ in the germline V gene. This CDR3 region has 15 residues. The CDR3 spells CASSLVGGAEDTQYF. Here the CDR3 DNA reads TGTGCCAGCAGCTTGGTTGGGGGCGCGGAAGATACGCAGTATTTT.

V and J are TRBV10-3 and TRBJ1-2, with D perhaps TRBD1 (5 bases). Trimming removed 9 bases at V and 2 bases at J, with 13 bases between. Germline assignment: CDR1 ENHRY and CDR2 SYGVKD. This CDR3 spans 13 amino acids. CDR3 region: CAIAGQDNYGYTF. The CDR3 DNA sequence: TGTGCCATTGCGGGGCAGGACAACTATGGCTACACCTTC.

This CDR3 reads CASSLQGADTEAFF. CDR3 DNA sequence: TGCGCCAGCAGCTTACAGGGGGCGGACACTGAAGCTTTCTTT. The rearrangement links TRBV10-2 to TRBJ1-1; 9 positions match TRBD1. The CDR3 has 14 amino acids. Germline trimming cut 6 bases from V and 3 bases from J; bases unmatched to any gene: 5. Germline assignment: CDR1 WSHSY and CDR2 SAAADI.

This clone was found a few times. The chain joins TRBV28 to TRBJ2-5; no clear D. V was clipped by 10 bases and J by 0 bases, with 12 bases between them. There are 13 residues in the CDR3. CDR1 and CDR2 from the germline V gene are MDHEN and SYDVKM. CDR3 bases: TGTGCCATCCGTTACGCGAACCAAGAGACCCAGTACTTC. This gives the protein CAIRYANQETQYF. The full variable domain, in which reference TRBV28 and TRBJ2-5 provide the parts outside the CDR3, is DVKVTQSSRYLVKRTGEKVFLECVQDMDHENMFWYRQDPGLGLRLIYFSYDVKMKEKGDIPEGYSVSREKKERFSLILESASTNQTSMYLCAIRYANQETQYFGPGTRLLVL.

This clone showed up just a few times. The chain couples TRBV5-5 to TRBJ1-2; 9 positions match TRBD1. The CDR3 runs 14 residues. Germline V gene data show CDR1 as SGHKS and CDR2 as YYEKEE (reference sequence). V lost 6 bases and J lost 3; bases outside the gene matches: 6. The CDR3 loop is CASIPGTGHYGYTF. The CDR3 DNA reads TGTGCCAGCATCCCAGGGACAGGGCACTATGGCTACACCTTC.

Worth noting for this clone: Other DNA sequences in this specimen translate into the identical CDR3. The rearrangement links TRBV11-2 to TRBJ2-5; D call uncertain. The CDR3 is 12 residues long. V was clipped by 5 bases and J by 0 bases, with 4 bases between them. In germline, CDR1 is SGHAT, CDR2 FQNNGV. CDR3 loop: CASSRDQETQYF. DNA of the CDR3: TGTGCCAGCAGCCGGGACCAAGAGACCCAGTACTTC.

The rearrangement links TRBV7-9 to TRBJ2-1, with TRBD1 matching over 10 bases. The CDR3 consists of 15 residues. Per germline, CDR1 SEHNR and CDR2 FQNEAQ (reference sequence). After removal of 5 bases from V and 8 bases from J, the junction contained 9 bases not matched to a gene. Here the CDR3 DNA reads TGTGCCAGCAGCGTCATAGGGACAGGGGCACATGAGCAGTTCTTC. The encoded protein is CASSVIGTGAHEQFF.